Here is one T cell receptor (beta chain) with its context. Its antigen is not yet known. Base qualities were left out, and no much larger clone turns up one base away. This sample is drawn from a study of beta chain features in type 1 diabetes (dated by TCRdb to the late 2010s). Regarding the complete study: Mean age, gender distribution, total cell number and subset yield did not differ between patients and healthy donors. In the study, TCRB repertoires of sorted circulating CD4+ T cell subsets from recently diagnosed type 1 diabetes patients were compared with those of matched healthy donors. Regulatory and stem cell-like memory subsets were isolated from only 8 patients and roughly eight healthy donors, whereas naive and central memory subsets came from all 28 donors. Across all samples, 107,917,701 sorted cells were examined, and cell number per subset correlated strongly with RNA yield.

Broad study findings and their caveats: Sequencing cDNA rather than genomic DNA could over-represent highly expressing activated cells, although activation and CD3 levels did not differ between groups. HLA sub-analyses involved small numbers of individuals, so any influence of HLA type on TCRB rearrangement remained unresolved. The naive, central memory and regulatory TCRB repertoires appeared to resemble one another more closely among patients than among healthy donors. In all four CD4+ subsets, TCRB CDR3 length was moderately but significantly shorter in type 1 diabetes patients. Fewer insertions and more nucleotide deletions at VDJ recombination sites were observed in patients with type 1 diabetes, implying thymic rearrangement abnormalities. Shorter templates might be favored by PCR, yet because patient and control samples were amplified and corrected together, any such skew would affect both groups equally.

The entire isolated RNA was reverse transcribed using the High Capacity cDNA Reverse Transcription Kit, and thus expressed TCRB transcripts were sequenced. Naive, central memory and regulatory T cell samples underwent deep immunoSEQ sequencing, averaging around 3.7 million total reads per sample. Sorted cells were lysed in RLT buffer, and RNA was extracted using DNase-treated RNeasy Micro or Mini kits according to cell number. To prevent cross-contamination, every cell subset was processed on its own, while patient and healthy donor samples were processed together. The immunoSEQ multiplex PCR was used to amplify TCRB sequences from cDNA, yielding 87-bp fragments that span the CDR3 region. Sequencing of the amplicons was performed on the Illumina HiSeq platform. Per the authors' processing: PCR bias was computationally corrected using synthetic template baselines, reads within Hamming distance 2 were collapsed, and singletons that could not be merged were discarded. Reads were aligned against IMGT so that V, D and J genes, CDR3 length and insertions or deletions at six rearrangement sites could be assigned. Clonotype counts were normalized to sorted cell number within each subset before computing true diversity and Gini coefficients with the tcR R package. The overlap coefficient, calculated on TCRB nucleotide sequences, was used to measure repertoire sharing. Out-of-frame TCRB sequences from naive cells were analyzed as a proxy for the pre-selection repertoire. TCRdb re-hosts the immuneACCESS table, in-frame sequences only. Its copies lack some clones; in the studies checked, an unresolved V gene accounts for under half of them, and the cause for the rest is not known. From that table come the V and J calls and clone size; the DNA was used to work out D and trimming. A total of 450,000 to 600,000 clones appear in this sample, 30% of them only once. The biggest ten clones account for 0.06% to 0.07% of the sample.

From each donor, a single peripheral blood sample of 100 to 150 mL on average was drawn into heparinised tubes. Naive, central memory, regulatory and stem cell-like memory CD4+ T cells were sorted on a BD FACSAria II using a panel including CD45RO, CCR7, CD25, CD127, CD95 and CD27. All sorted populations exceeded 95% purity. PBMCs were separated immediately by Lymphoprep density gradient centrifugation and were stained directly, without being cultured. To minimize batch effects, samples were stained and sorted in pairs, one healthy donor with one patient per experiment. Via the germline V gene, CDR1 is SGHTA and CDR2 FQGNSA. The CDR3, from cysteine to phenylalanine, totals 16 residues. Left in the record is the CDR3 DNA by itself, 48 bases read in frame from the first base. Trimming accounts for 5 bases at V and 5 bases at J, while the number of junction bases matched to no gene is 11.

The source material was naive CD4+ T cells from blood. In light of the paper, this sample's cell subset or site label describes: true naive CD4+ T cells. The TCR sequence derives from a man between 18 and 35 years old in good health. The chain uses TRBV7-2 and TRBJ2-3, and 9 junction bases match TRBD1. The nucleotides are TGTGCCAGCAGCGTATCTTCCGACAGGGGGATAGATACGCAGTATTTT. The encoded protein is CASSVSSDRGIDTQYF. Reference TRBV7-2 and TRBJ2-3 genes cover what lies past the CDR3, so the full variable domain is GAGVSQSPSNKVTEKGKDVELRCDPISGHTALYWYRQSLGQGLEFLIYFQGNSAPDKSGLPSDRFSAERTGGSVSTLTIQRTQQEDSAVYLCASSVSSDRGIDTQYFGPGTRLTVL.